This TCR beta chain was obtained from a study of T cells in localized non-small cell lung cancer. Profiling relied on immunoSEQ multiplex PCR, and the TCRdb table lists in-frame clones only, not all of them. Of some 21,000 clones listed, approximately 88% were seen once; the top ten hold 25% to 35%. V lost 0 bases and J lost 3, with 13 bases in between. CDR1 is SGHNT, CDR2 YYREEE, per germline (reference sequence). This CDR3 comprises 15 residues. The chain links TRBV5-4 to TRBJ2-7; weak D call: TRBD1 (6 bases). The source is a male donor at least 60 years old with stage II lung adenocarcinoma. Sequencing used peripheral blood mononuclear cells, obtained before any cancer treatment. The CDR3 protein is CASSLVGAGDYEQYF. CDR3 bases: TGTGCCAGCAGCTTGGTGGGGGCAGGGGACTACGAGCAGTACTTC.